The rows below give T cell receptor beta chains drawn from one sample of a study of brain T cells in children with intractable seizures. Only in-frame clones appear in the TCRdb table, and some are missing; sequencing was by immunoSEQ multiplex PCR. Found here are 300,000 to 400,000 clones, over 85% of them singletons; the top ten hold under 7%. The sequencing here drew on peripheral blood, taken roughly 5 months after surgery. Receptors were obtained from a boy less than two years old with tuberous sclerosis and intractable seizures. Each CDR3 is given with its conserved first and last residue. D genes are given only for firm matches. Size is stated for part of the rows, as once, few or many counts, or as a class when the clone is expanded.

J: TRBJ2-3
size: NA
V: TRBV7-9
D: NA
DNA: TGTGCCAGCAGCTTTGGGGTGGGGGCAGATACGCAGTATTTT
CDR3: CASSFGVGADTQYF

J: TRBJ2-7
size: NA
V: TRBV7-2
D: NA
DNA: TGTGCCAGCAGCTTAGAAGGGAGCTCCTACGAGCAGTACTTC
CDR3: CASSLEGSSYEQYF

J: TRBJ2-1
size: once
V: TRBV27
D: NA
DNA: TGTGCCAGCAGTTTTGGAGGGCGCAATGAGCAGTTCTTC
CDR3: CASSFGGRNEQFF

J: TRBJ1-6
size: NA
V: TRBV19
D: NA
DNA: TGTGCCAGTAGTAAATTCGAGAACCGGGCCTCAAATTCACCCCTCCACTTT
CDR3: CASSKFENRASNSPLHF

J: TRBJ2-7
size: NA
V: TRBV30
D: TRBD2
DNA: TGTGCCTGGAGTCCGGGACTAGCGGGGACCGAGCAGTACTTC
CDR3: CAWSPGLAGTEQYF

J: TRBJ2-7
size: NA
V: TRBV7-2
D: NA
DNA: TGTGCCAGCAGCTTAGCACCATCCGGACCCTACGAGCAGTACTTC
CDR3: CASSLAPSGPYEQYF

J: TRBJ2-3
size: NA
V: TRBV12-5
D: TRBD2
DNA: TGTGCTAGTGGTTTGTTTATCTGGAACGGACTAGCGGGAGGCCCCCCCCACCCAGATACGCAGTATTTT
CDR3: CASGLFIWNGLAGGPPHPDTQYF

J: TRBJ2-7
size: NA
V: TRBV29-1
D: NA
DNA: TGCAGCGTTGTCCCCCGGGGGACATTAGGCTACGAGCAGTACTTC
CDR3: CSVVPRGTLGYEQYF

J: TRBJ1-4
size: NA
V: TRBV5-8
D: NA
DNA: TGTGCCAGCGGGAAAACCGGGAAGACTGGGGTACGGGAAAAACTGTTTTTT
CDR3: CASGKTGKTGVREKLFF

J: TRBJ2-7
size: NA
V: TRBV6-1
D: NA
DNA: TGTGCCAGCAGTGACCACTACTTTATCGAGCAGTACTTC
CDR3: CASSDHYFIEQYF

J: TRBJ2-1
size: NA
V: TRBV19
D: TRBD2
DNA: TGTGCCAGTAGTATAGATCGAGCTAGCGGTGAGCAGTTCTTC
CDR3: CASSIDRASGEQFF

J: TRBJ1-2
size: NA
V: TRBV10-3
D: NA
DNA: TGTGCCATCAGTGAGTGGCCCGACAATGGCTACACCTTC
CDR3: CAISEWPDNGYTF

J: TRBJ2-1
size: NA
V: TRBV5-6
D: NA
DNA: TGTGCCAGCAGCTTTGGCAATGAGCAGTTCTTC
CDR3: CASSFGNEQFF